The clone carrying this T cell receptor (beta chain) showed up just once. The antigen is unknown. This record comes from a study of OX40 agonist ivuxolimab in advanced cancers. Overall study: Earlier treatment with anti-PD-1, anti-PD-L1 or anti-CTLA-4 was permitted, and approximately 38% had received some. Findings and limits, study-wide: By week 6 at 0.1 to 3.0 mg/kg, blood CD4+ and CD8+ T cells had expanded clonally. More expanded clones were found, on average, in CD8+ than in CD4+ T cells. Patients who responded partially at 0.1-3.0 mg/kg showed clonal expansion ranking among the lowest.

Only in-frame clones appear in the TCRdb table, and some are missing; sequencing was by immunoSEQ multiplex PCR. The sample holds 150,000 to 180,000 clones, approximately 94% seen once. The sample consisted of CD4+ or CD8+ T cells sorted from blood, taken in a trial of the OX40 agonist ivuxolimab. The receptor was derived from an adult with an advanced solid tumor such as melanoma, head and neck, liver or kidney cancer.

The DNA of the CDR3 is TGTGCCAGCAGCTCAACGAACACCGGGGAGCTGTTTTTT. Protein: CASSSTNTGELFF. V gene TRBV5-4 combines with J gene TRBJ2-2; D not resolved. V was trimmed by 3 bases and J by 0 bases, leaving 3 bases between them. Germline V gene sequence: CDR1 SGHNT, CDR2 YYREEE (reference sequence). This CDR3 is 13 amino acids long.